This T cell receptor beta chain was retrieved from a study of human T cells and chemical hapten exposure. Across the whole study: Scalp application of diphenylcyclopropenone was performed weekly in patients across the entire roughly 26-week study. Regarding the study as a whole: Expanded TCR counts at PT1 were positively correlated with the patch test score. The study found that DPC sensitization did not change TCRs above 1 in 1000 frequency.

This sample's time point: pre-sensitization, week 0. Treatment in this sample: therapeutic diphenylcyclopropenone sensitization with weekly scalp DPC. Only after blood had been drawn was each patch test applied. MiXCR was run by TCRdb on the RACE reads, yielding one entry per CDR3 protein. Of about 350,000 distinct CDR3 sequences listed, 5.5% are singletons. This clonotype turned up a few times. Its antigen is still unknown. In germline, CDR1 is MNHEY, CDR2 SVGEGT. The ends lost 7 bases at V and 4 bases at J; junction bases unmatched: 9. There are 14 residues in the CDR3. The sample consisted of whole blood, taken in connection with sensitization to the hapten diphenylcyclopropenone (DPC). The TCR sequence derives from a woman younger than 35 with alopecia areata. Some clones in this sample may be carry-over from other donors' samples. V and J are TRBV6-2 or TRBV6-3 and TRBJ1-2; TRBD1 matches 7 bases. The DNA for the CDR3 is TGTGCCAGCATACGACAGGGTGGCGCCTATGGCTACACCTTC. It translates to CASIRQGGAYGYTF.